The 15 T cell receptor beta chains presented below share a single source sample, sequenced in a study of siplizumab effects on memory and regulatory T cells. Produced via immunoSEQ multiplex PCR; TCRdb's table is partial and in-frame only. This table holds some 46,000 clones, approximately 93% found once. The sample consisted of CD8+ T cells sorted from blood. The source is a human donor in good health.

The chain uses TRBV6-1 and TRBJ1-2; the D is unclear. Germline-derived CDR1 and CDR2 are MNHNS and SASEGT. Trimming pared 4 bases from V and 5 bases from J, leaving 8 bases between. The CDR3 sequence is 12 residues long. CDR3 bases: TGTGCCAGCAGTGTAGACGATTATGGCTACACCTTC. It translates to CASSVDDYGYTF.

CDR3 sequence reads: CASSVAEGTEAFF. For the CDR3, the DNA is TGTGCCAGCAGCGTAGCCGAGGGGACTGAAGCTTTCTTT. The chain joins TRBV9 to TRBJ1-1; tentatively, D is TRBD1 (5 bases). Germline lookup yields CDR1 SGDLS and CDR2 YYNGEE. Trimming removed 0 bases at V and 5 bases at J, with 8 bases between. This CDR3 spans 13 amino acids.

V and J are TRBV29-1 and TRBJ2-1; TRBD2 aligns across 9 bases. Germline V gene data show CDR1 as SQVTM and CDR2 as ANQGSEA. V was pared by 6 bases and J by 5 bases, with 8 bases of the junction left unmatched. This CDR3 spans 14 amino acids. The CDR3 reads CSVPGLAINNEQFF. As DNA, the CDR3 is TGCAGCGTACCTGGACTAGCGATTAACAATGAGCAGTTCTTC.

The rearrangement links TRBV6-5 to TRBJ2-1; D unclear. Between the trimmed V and J ends, which lost 4 bases and 3 bases, there was a span of 13 bases. The germline gives CDR1 MNHEY, CDR2 SVGAGI. CDR3 length: 15 amino acids. As DNA, the CDR3 is TGTGCCAGCAGTTCCGCAGATCCAATCTACAATGAGCAGTTCTTC. Its protein product is CASSSADPIYNEQFF.

The chain combines TRBV7-9 with TRBJ1-2; perhaps TRBD1 as D (5 bases). V was cut by 5 bases and J by 3 bases, with 22 bases left in between. CDR3 length: 17 amino acids. Germline V CDR1 and CDR2: SEHNR, FQNEAQ (reference sequence). The CDR3 bases are TGTGCCAGCAGCCTGCATTCCCGGGGACCAGGCGACTATGGCTACACCTTC. Translating it yields CASSLHSRGPGDYGYTF.

In its sample, this clone was seen a few times. This sequence joins TRBV25-1 and TRBJ2-3; TRBD1 aligns across 10 bases. Losses at the gene ends were 8 bases for V and 2 bases for J; bases not matched to a gene: 1. Germline V CDR1 and CDR2: MGHDK, SYGVNS. There are 13 residues in the CDR3. The CDR3 nucleotides are TGTGCCAGCGGGACAGGGGACACAGATACGCAGTATTTT. Its protein product is CASGTGDTDTQYF.

This clone is medium-sized. The V gene is TRBV29-1, the J gene TRBJ1-2; 9 bases line up with TRBD1. From germline, CDR1 is SQVTM and CDR2 ANQGSEA. The CDR3 consists of 14 residues. The V and J ends lost 5 bases and 3 bases, in that order; junction bases with no gene match: 7. The CDR3 DNA reads TGCAGCGTTCGTACAGGGGGCGCCGACTATGGCTACACCTTC. This gives the protein CSVRTGGADYGYTF.

The chain joins TRBV27 to TRBJ2-7; possibly TRBD1 for D (5 bases). The CDR3 runs 13 residues. The ends were cut back, 2 bases at V and 2 bases at J, with 7 bases in the middle. Germline lookup yields CDR1 MNHEY and CDR2 SMNVEV (reference sequence). CDR3 loop: CASSLDSTYEQYF. DNA for the CDR3: TGTGCCAGCAGTTTAGACAGTACCTACGAGCAGTACTTC.

The J gene is TRBJ2-3, the V gene TRBV19; TRBD2 aligns across 10 bases. The CDR3 runs to 14 residues. V gave up 7 bases and J gave up 4 bases; unmatched junction bases: 5. Germline CDR1 and CDR2: LNHDA and SQIVND (reference sequence). CDR3 amino acids: CASKGTSDSDTQYF. The CDR3 DNA reads as TGTGCCAGTAAAGGGACTAGCGACTCAGATACGCAGTATTTT.

V usage is TRBV7-6 and J usage is TRBJ2-1; 11 bases agree with TRBD2. The germline V gene encodes CDR1 SGHVS and CDR2 FNYEAQ. The V and J ends lost 1 base and 3 bases, in that order; junction bases with no gene match: 8. The CDR3 runs 18 residues. The CDR3 region has the DNA TGTGCCAGCAGCTTAGAAGGGGTAGGACTAGCGGGCTACAATGAGCAGTTCTTC. Translating it yields CASSLEGVGLAGYNEQFF.

The J gene is TRBJ2-2, the V gene TRBV29-1; D possibly corresponds to TRBD1 (5 bases). The CDR3 runs 13 residues. CDR1 and CDR2 (germline): SQVTM, ANQGSEA. The V end was cut by 2 bases, the J end by 5 bases, with 9 bases between. The CDR3 DNA is TGCAGCGTTGAAATAGGGGAAACCGGGGAGCTGTTTTTT. It encodes CSVEIGETGELFF.

The V call is TRBV6-6, the J call TRBJ2-5; 9 nucleotides align to TRBD2. The germline V gene has CDR1 MNHNY and CDR2 SVGAGI (reference sequence). Unmatched junction bases numbered 9, after V lost 8 bases and J lost 5 bases. CDR3 length: 14 amino acids. CDR3 DNA: TGTGCCAGCGATGCGGGAGGGCCCTCGGAGACCCAGTACTTC. This gives the protein CASDAGGPSETQYF.

The chain's CDR3 is CASSTLALAENWYF. The DNA for the CDR3 is TGTGCCAGCAGCACCCTGGCGCTAGCAGAGAACTGGTACTTC. The rearrangement uses TRBV5-6 and TRBJ2-7; D perhaps matches TRBD2 (5 bases). Germline values: CDR1 SGHDT, CDR2 YYEEEE. The CDR3 runs to 14 residues. Trimming pared 4 bases from V and 12 bases from J, leaving 23 bases between.

This chain uses TRBV28 with TRBJ1-1; D gene unclear. This CDR3 contains 16 residues. Deletions cut 4 bases from V and 4 bases from J, with 19 bases between. Germline values: CDR1 MDHEN, CDR2 SYDVKM. This CDR3 reads CASSSVNGNVGTEAFF. CDR3 bases: TGTGCCAGCAGTTCCGTCAACGGGAATGTGGGCACTGAAGCTTTCTTT.

This clone has just one count. The genes are TRBV27 and TRBJ1-1, with a possible D match to TRBD1 (6 bases). This CDR3 spans 16 amino acids. Germline CDR1 MNHEY, CDR2 SMNVEV (reference sequence). Trimming left V 5 bases short and J 4 bases short, with 20 bases between. As DNA, the CDR3 is TGTGCCAGCAGTCCCCAACTCACAGGGTCGAGCACTGAAGCTTTCTTT. Protein sequence: CASSPQLTGSSTEAFF.